Listed below are T cell receptor beta chains from one sample, sequenced in a study of T cell repertoires in cytomegalovirus infection. TCRdb used MiXCR to reprocess the reads, holding one entry per CDR3 protein. The profile shows 250,000 to 300,000 distinct CDR3 sequences, over 20% of them singletons. Sequences were obtained from PBMCs. The receptors were sampled from a human donor in good health (CMV status not recorded). Some clones in this sample may be carry-over from other donors' samples. The CDR3 runs from the conserved cysteine through the conserved F or W. A D gene is named only where the DNA matches it firmly. The size entry is marked missing in some rows and otherwise reads once, few, many or a size class.

size: few; D: .; V: TRBV11-2; J: TRBJ1-1; CDR3: CASSGGLLNTEAFF; DNA: TGTGCCAGCAGCGGCGGACTCTTGAACACTGAAGCTTTCTTT
size: few; D: TRBD1; V: TRBV5-1; J: TRBJ2-5; CDR3: CASSKTGDETQYF; DNA: TGCGCCAGCAGCAAGACAGGGGACGAGACCCAGTACTTC
size: .; D: TRBD2; V: TRBV27; J: TRBJ2-1; CDR3: CASSFLAGGSYNEQFF; DNA: TGTGCCAGCAGTTTTCTAGCGGGAGGCTCCTACAATGAGCAGTTCTTC
size: .; D: .; V: TRBV15; J: TRBJ1-4; CDR3: CATSRDRSRADATNEKLFF; DNA: TGTGCCACCAGCAGAGATCGCAGCCGAGCAGATGCAACTAATGAAAAACTGTTTTTT
size: few; D: .; V: TRBV28; J: TRBJ1-3; CDR3: CASSSERGGPAGNTIYF; DNA: TGTGCCAGCAGTTCCGAACGCGGGGGCCCTGCTGGAAACACCATATATTTT
size: .; D: TRBD1; V: TRBV19; J: TRBJ1-1; CDR3: CASKRQGSSEAFF; DNA: TGTGCCAGTAAGAGACAGGGGAGTTCTGAAGCTTTCTTT
size: few; D: .; V: TRBV24-1; J: TRBJ2-5; CDR3: CATSESETQYF; DNA: TGTGCCACCAGTGAGTCGGAGACCCAGTACTTC
size: few; D: .; V: TRBV11-2; J: TRBJ2-3; CDR3: CASSLEAGQDTDTQYF; DNA: TGTGCCAGCAGCTTAGAGGCGGGGCAAGACACAGATACGCAGTATTTT
size: .; D: .; V: TRBV28; J: TRBJ2-1; CDR3: CASTKVGRSSYNEQFF; DNA: TGTGCCAGCACTAAGGTAGGGCGCAGCTCCTACAATGAGCAGTTCTTC
size: .; D: .; V: TRBV20-1; J: TRBJ2-5; CDR3: CSAPQRRETQYF; DNA: TGCAGTGCTCCCCAAAGGAGGGAGACCCAGTACTTC
size: many; D: TRBD1; V: TRBV28; J: TRBJ1-4; CDR3: CASSFRGKGEKLFF; DNA: TGTGCCAGCAGTTTCAGGGGGAAGGGTGAAAAACTGTTTTTT
size: few; D: TRBD2; V: TRBV11-2; J: TRBJ2-7; CDR3: CASSTSSGFLGEQYF; DNA: TGTGCCAGCAGCACATCTAGCGGATTCCTGGGGGAGCAGTACTTC
size: .; D: .; V: TRBV11-2; J: TRBJ2-6; CDR3: CASSWGTNFPVLTF; DNA: TGTGCCAGCAGCTGGGGCACTAATTTCCCCGTCCTGACTTTC
size: .; D: .; V: TRBV19; J: TRBJ2-1; CDR3: CATRDRPSFSYNEQFF; DNA: TGTGCCACCCGGGACCGGCCTTCATTCTCCTACAATGAGCAGTTCTTC
size: many; D: TRBD1; V: TRBV7-2; J: TRBJ2-5; CDR3: CASSFTGAGQETQYF; DNA: TGTGCCAGCAGCTTCACAGGGGCGGGCCAAGAGACCCAGTACTTC
size: .; D: TRBD2; V: TRBV6-2/TRBV6-3; J: TRBJ2-1; CDR3: CASSYPWGLAGEGSYNEQFF; DNA: TGTGCCAGCAGTTACCCATGGGGACTAGCGGGAGAAGGGTCCTACAATGAGCAGTTCTTC
size: .; D: TRBD1; V: TRBV12-3/TRBV12-4; J: TRBJ1-2; CDR3: CASSLTGIYGYTF; DNA: TGTGCCAGCAGTCTGACAGGGATCTATGGCTACACCTTC
size: many; D: TRBD2; V: TRBV7-9; J: TRBJ2-7; CDR3: CASSHPGLAHEQYF; DNA: TGTGCCAGCAGCCATCCGGGACTAGCGCACGAGCAGTACTTC
size: many; D: TRBD2; V: TRBV6-2/TRBV6-3; J: TRBJ2-1; CDR3: CASKNAGLAGELFF; DNA: TGTGCCAGCAAAAACGCGGGACTAGCGGGAGAGCTGTTCTTC
size: few; D: .; V: TRBV30; J: TRBJ2-1; CDR3: CAIRGQYNEQFF; DNA: TGTGCAATTCGGGGGCAGTACAATGAGCAGTTCTTC
size: .; D: .; V: TRBV4-2; J: TRBJ2-3; CDR3: CASSQGGGTSTDTQYF; DNA: TGTGCCAGCAGCCAAGGGGGCGGGACTAGCACAGATACGCAGTATTTT
size: .; D: TRBD2; V: TRBV6-5; J: TRBJ2-7; CDR3: CASITPRGAGVYEQYF; DNA: TGTGCCAGCATTACGCCTCGTGGAGCGGGAGTGTACGAGCAGTACTTC
size: few; D: .; V: TRBV5-1; J: TRBJ2-5; CDR3: CASSLEGRFQETQYF; DNA: TGCGCCAGCAGCTTGGAGGGAAGGTTCCAAGAGACCCAGTACTTC
size: .; D: .; V: TRBV11-2; J: TRBJ2-2; CDR3: CASSPPPGGGELFF; DNA: TGTGCCAGCAGCCCTCCCCCCGGGGGCGGGGAGCTGTTTTTT
size: .; D: .; V: TRBV12-3/TRBV12-4; J: TRBJ2-3; CDR3: CASTQTDTQYF; DNA: TGTGCCAGCACTCAAACAGATACGCAGTATTTT
size: many; D: TRBD1; V: TRBV7-2; J: TRBJ1-2; CDR3: CASSLATGRGSYGYTF; DNA: TGTGCCAGCAGCTTAGCGACAGGGAGGGGTTCATATGGCTACACCTTC
size: .; D: .; V: TRBV7-2; J: TRBJ2-1; CDR3: CASSSRGNRFNEQFF; DNA: TGTGCCAGCAGCTCCCGCGGTAATCGGTTCAATGAGCAGTTCTTC
size: .; D: TRBD1; V: TRBV20-1; J: TRBJ2-7; CDR3: CSARAGGREQYF; DNA: TGCAGTGCTAGAGCAGGGGGTCGCGAGCAGTACTTC
size: .; D: TRBD2; V: TRBV7-2; J: TRBJ2-3; CDR3: CASSLVAGVVDTQYF; DNA: TGTGCCAGCAGCTTAGTAGCGGGAGTTGTAGATACGCAGTATTTT
size: few; D: .; V: TRBV3-1; J: TRBJ1-2; CDR3: CASSQDTPNGYTF; DNA: TGTGCCAGCAGCCAAGATACCCCCAATGGCTACACCTTC
size: .; D: TRBD2; V: TRBV7-8; J: TRBJ2-7; CDR3: CASSLLREGSYEQYF; DNA: TGTGCCAGCAGCTTATTAAGGGAGGGATCCTACGAGCAGTACTTC
size: .; D: TRBD2; V: TRBV6-2/TRBV6-3; J: TRBJ2-7; CDR3: CASSVTSGPYEQYF; DNA: TGTGCCAGCAGCGTGACTAGCGGTCCCTACGAGCAGTACTTC
size: many; D: .; V: TRBV7-3; J: TRBJ2-5; CDR3: CASSSRTGETQYF; DNA: TGTGCCAGCAGCTCCAGGACCGGAGAGACCCAGTACTTC
size: .; D: TRBD1; V: TRBV12-3/TRBV12-4; J: TRBJ1-1; CDR3: CASSLTGGSAEAFF; DNA: TGTGCCAGCAGTCTGACAGGGGGAAGTGCTGAAGCTTTCTTT
size: .; D: TRBD2; V: TRBV11-3; J: TRBJ2-1; CDR3: CASSLYASGSRNEQFF; DNA: TGTGCCAGCAGCTTATATGCTAGCGGGAGCAGGAATGAGCAGTTCTTC
size: few; D: .; V: TRBV18; J: TRBJ2-4; CDR3: CASSPTIRQNIQYF; DNA: TGTGCCAGCTCCCCGACAATTCGCCAAAACATTCAGTACTTC
size: .; D: .; V: TRBV7-3; J: TRBJ2-6; CDR3: CASSPGYELSNVLTF; DNA: TGTGCCAGCAGTCCCGGGTATGAACTGTCCAACGTCCTGACTTTC
size: .; D: .; V: TRBV2; J: TRBJ2-3; CDR3: CASTAADTQYF; DNA: TGTGCCAGCACCGCCGCAGATACGCAGTATTTT
size: many; D: .; V: TRBV4-1; J: TRBJ1-5; CDR3: CASSQDSFLSADPQHF; DNA: TGCGCCAGCAGCCAAGATAGCTTCCTCTCCGCAGATCCCCAGCATTTT
size: few; D: TRBD2; V: TRBV9; J: TRBJ2-3; CDR3: CASSVPRRGGTDTQYF; DNA: TGTGCCAGCAGCGTCCCCCGACGGGGGGGCACAGATACGCAGTATTTT
size: .; D: TRBD2; V: TRBV6-2/TRBV6-3; J: TRBJ2-1; CDR3: CASSQRTSLYNEQFF; DNA: TGTGCCAGCAGTCAAAGGACTAGCCTTTACAATGAGCAGTTCTTC
size: .; D: TRBD2; V: TRBV28; J: TRBJ2-7; CDR3: CASSLTLAGRGTYEQYF; DNA: TGTGCCAGCAGTTTAACCCTAGCGGGACGAGGGACCTACGAGCAGTACTTC
size: .; D: .; V: TRBV2; J: TRBJ2-3; CDR3: CASSENTDTQYF; DNA: TGTGCCAGCAGTGAAAACACAGATACGCAGTATTTT
size: .; D: TRBD1; V: TRBV20-1; J: TRBJ1-5; CDR3: CSARRGQGIRNQPQHF; DNA: TGCAGTGCTAGGAGGGGACAGGGGATCCGCAATCAGCCCCAGCATTTT
size: .; D: TRBD2; V: TRBV29-1; J: TRBJ2-1; CDR3: CSVLLAGGPGYNEQFF; DNA: TGCAGCGTCCTCTTAGCGGGAGGGCCAGGGTACAATGAGCAGTTCTTC
size: .; D: TRBD2; V: TRBV28; J: TRBJ2-5; CDR3: CASRTGGQETQYF; DNA: TGTGCCAGCAGGACCGGGGGGCAAGAGACCCAGTACTTC
size: few; D: TRBD2; V: TRBV7-8; J: TRBJ2-1; CDR3: CASSLGLAGWVNEQFF; DNA: TGTGCCAGCAGCTTAGGCTTAGCGGGATGGGTGAATGAGCAGTTCTTC
size: .; D: TRBD1; V: TRBV28; J: TRBJ2-1; CDR3: CASSPGQRYNEQFF; DNA: TGTGCCAGCAGTCCGGGACAGCGATACAATGAGCAGTTCTTC